This is a list of T cell receptor beta chains from one sample in a study of blood T cell repertoires in COVID-19. This table comes from immunoSEQ multiplex PCR, and its TCRdb copy is limited to in-frame clones, with some not included. The sample has roughly 300,000 clones; 85% are singletons. Source material: PBMCs or T cells enriched from blood (not recorded which). The receptors originated from a woman aged 45-65 years who had recovered from COVID-19. CDR3s leave out the opening cysteine and the closing phenylalanine or tryptophan. The size field is filled for only some rows; it gives once, few, many or a size class.

clone_size: .; v_call: TRBV28; j_call: TRBJ1-2; cdr3_aa: ASPGTGGFYGYT
clone_size: .; v_call: TRBV7-3; j_call: TRBJ2-1; cdr3_aa: ASSYSGTSGAHEQF
clone_size: .; v_call: TRBV18; j_call: TRBJ1-4; cdr3_aa: ASSEGVNEKLF
clone_size: .; v_call: TRBV11-2; j_call: TRBJ1-2; cdr3_aa: ASSPRGWRNYGYT
clone_size: once; v_call: TRBV5-1; j_call: TRBJ2-3; cdr3_aa: ASTRQAGSTDTQY
clone_size: .; v_call: TRBV19; j_call: TRBJ2-3; cdr3_aa: ASTKPGGLSTDTQY
clone_size: .; v_call: TRBV18; j_call: TRBJ2-5; cdr3_aa: ASSPIRVLQETQY
clone_size: few; v_call: TRBV28; j_call: TRBJ1-5; cdr3_aa: ASYHGGPQH
clone_size: .; v_call: TRBV5-1; j_call: TRBJ2-7; cdr3_aa: ASSPWDRRNYEQY
clone_size: .; v_call: TRBV6-2/TRBV6-3; j_call: TRBJ1-3; cdr3_aa: ASSYSGAGNTIY
clone_size: .; v_call: TRBV19; j_call: TRBJ2-2; cdr3_aa: ASTSSRTGELF
clone_size: .; v_call: TRBV5-4; j_call: TRBJ2-5; cdr3_aa: ASADSLGRGTQY
clone_size: .; v_call: TRBV19; j_call: TRBJ1-4; cdr3_aa: ASRPGQDEKLF
clone_size: .; v_call: TRBV7-2; j_call: TRBJ1-2; cdr3_aa: ASSLDRVGYT
clone_size: few; v_call: TRBV7-2; j_call: TRBJ2-7; cdr3_aa: ASSPPGTVYEQY
clone_size: .; v_call: TRBV9; j_call: TRBJ1-3; cdr3_aa: ASSDPSGIGNTIY
clone_size: .; v_call: TRBV16; j_call: TRBJ1-1; cdr3_aa: ASSQQGMNTEAF
clone_size: .; v_call: TRBV9; j_call: TRBJ1-2; cdr3_aa: ASSTNSYSNYGYT
clone_size: .; v_call: TRBV27; j_call: TRBJ2-5; cdr3_aa: ASFLNGGGAAETQY
clone_size: .; v_call: TRBV19; j_call: TRBJ2-7; cdr3_aa: ASSRLAGAYEQY
clone_size: .; v_call: TRBV12-3/TRBV12-4; j_call: TRBJ2-1; cdr3_aa: ASRRGLNNEQF
clone_size: .; v_call: TRBV11-3; j_call: TRBJ2-3; cdr3_aa: ASSLGGEDTQY
clone_size: .; v_call: TRBV13; j_call: TRBJ2-5; cdr3_aa: ASSSGLAGLQETQY
clone_size: .; v_call: TRBV30; j_call: TRBJ2-1; cdr3_aa: AWNEAASYNEQF
clone_size: .; v_call: TRBV7-9; j_call: TRBJ1-6; cdr3_aa: ASSLFRGKNSPLH
clone_size: once; v_call: TRBV29-1; j_call: TRBJ2-7; cdr3_aa: SVIWDRGRGEQY
clone_size: .; v_call: TRBV7-2; j_call: TRBJ2-7; cdr3_aa: ASSTDRQAYEQY
clone_size: .; v_call: TRBV5-4; j_call: TRBJ2-3; cdr3_aa: ASSFGGLGTDTQY
clone_size: .; v_call: TRBV6-5; j_call: TRBJ2-7; cdr3_aa: ASRLGTGNNEQY
clone_size: once; v_call: TRBV4-3; j_call: TRBJ2-2; cdr3_aa: ASSPRTGNTGELF
clone_size: once; v_call: TRBV12-5; j_call: TRBJ2-1; cdr3_aa: ASGLVLGGRFNEQF
clone_size: .; v_call: TRBV11-2; j_call: TRBJ2-7; cdr3_aa: ASSPYDEQY
clone_size: .; v_call: TRBV19; j_call: TRBJ1-1; cdr3_aa: ASSIDRATEAF
clone_size: .; v_call: TRBV6-5; j_call: TRBJ1-6; cdr3_aa: ASSYEGGRTQSPLH
clone_size: .; v_call: TRBV13; j_call: TRBJ1-2; cdr3_aa: ASSLVVLGPPGLGYT
clone_size: .; v_call: TRBV5-1; j_call: TRBJ2-2; cdr3_aa: ASSLPGDTANTGELF
clone_size: .; v_call: TRBV5-1; j_call: TRBJ1-6; cdr3_aa: ASSPDRSSYNSPLH
clone_size: once; v_call: TRBV10-3; j_call: TRBJ1-4; cdr3_aa: AISRTENEKLF
clone_size: .; v_call: TRBV7-2; j_call: TRBJ1-2; cdr3_aa: ASSLEMEIGGYT
clone_size: .; v_call: TRBV4-1; j_call: TRBJ1-5; cdr3_aa: ASSPQSRDNSNQPQH
clone_size: .; v_call: TRBV24-1; j_call: TRBJ2-7; cdr3_aa: ATSAGGTGKYEQY
clone_size: once; v_call: TRBV27; j_call: TRBJ2-7; cdr3_aa: ASSARDRGRYEQY
clone_size: .; v_call: TRBV2; j_call: TRBJ1-5; cdr3_aa: ASSEEGRYQPQH
clone_size: .; v_call: TRBV10-2; j_call: TRBJ2-1; cdr3_aa: AIGTSGYNEQF
clone_size: .; v_call: TRBV7-6; j_call: TRBJ1-3; cdr3_aa: ASSLAPTLNSGNTIY
clone_size: .; v_call: TRBV19; j_call: TRBJ2-5; cdr3_aa: ASSPSQGRGETQY
clone_size: .; v_call: TRBV5-1; j_call: TRBJ2-2; cdr3_aa: ASSLQGAGELF
clone_size: .; v_call: TRBV12-5; j_call: TRBJ2-1; cdr3_aa: ASGFNDPLNEQF
clone_size: .; v_call: TRBV20-1; j_call: TRBJ2-1; cdr3_aa: SARTGIEQF
clone_size: .; v_call: TRBV28; j_call: TRBJ2-3; cdr3_aa: ASSLDSLTDTQY
clone_size: .; v_call: TRBV6-2/TRBV6-3; j_call: TRBJ1-5; cdr3_aa: ASSYSRGQPQH
clone_size: .; v_call: TRBV28; j_call: TRBJ2-7; cdr3_aa: ASTSGRGTRLGGVQY
clone_size: .; v_call: TRBV5-4; j_call: TRBJ2-3; cdr3_aa: ASSWGSGRADTQY
clone_size: .; v_call: TRBV18; j_call: TRBJ1-1; cdr3_aa: ASSLRQNTEAF
clone_size: .; v_call: TRBV13; j_call: TRBJ1-2; cdr3_aa: ASSARTGSYGYT
clone_size: .; v_call: TRBV9; j_call: TRBJ2-1; cdr3_aa: ASAGSSYNEQF
clone_size: .; v_call: TRBV5-1; j_call: TRBJ2-5; cdr3_aa: ASSQGQGVQVTQY
clone_size: .; v_call: TRBV19; j_call: TRBJ2-2; cdr3_aa: ASSNRRREGPHGELF
clone_size: .; v_call: TRBV5-6; j_call: TRBJ1-1; cdr3_aa: ASSLQGNTEAF
clone_size: .; v_call: TRBV11-2; j_call: TRBJ2-3; cdr3_aa: ASSLVVSGRGNVRNTQY